This entry lists 27 T cell receptor beta chains sequenced from one sample in a study of shared clonotypes between healthy human individuals. Naive CD8 cells comprised CD45RO-negative, CCR7-positively selected cells, excluding terminally differentiated effector memory CD45RA+ cells. Method: immunoSEQ multiplex PCR; TCRdb's copy keeps in-frame clones and lacks some. The sample lists millions of clones; about 94% were seen once. The source material was naive CD8+ T cells sorted from blood. The receptors come from a young man in good health.

The rearrangement links TRBV14 to TRBJ1-2; D is ambiguous. This CDR3 contains 16 residues. The V gene lost 0 bases and the J gene lost 3 bases, with 14 bases spanning the gap. CDR1 is SGHDN and CDR2 is FVKESK in the germline V gene. The CDR3 DNA follows: TGTGCCAGCAGCCAAGAGCGTCCGTATGATGACTATGGCTACACCTTC. This gives the protein CASSQERPYDDYGYTF. Looking up the rest from reference TRBV14 and TRBJ1-2 gives the full variable domain: EAGVTQFPSHSVIEKGQTVTLRCDPISGHDNLYWYRRVMGKEIKFLLHFVKESKQDESGMPNNRFLAERTGGTYSTLKVQPAELEDSGVYFCASSQERPYDDYGYTFGSGTRLTVV.

V and J are TRBV5-1 and TRBJ2-7; 8 bases are shared with TRBD1. In germline, CDR1 is SGHRS, CDR2 YFSETQ. CDR3 length: 16 amino acids. After removal of 3 bases from V and 1 base from J, the junction contained 9 bases not matched to a gene. In DNA, the CDR3 is TGCGCCAGCAGCTCAGAACGACAGGGGCCTTCCTACGAGCAGTACTTC. It specifies CASSSERQGPSYEQYF.

The rearrangement joins TRBV27 to TRBJ1-3; TRBD1 matches at 8 bases. The junction had 11 bases not matched to a gene; V was cut back by 6 bases and J by 4 bases. The CDR3 runs 16 residues. Germline loops: CDR1 MNHEY, CDR2 SMNVEV (reference sequence). The CDR3 spells CASSPSTGEAGNTIYF. In DNA form, the CDR3 reads TGTGCCAGCAGCCCCTCGACAGGGGAAGCGGGAAACACCATATATTTT.

V and J are TRBV11-2 and TRBJ2-5; D perhaps matches TRBD1 (5 bases). Germline V CDR1 and CDR2: SGHAT, FQNNGV. Trimming took off 4 bases at V and 3 bases at J, with 15 bases between the two ends. The length of the CDR3 is 15 residues. CDR3 in DNA: TGTGCCAGCAGCTCCAGGGAATTCCTCGAAGAGACCCAGTACTTC. Its translation: CASSSREFLEETQYF.

The chain joins TRBV27 to TRBJ2-1; 7 positions agree with TRBD2. The CDR3 loop spans 11 amino acids. Trimming at V came to 9 bases and at J to 10 bases, leaving 6 bases not matched to a gene. CDR1 and CDR2 (germline): MNHEY, SMNVEV (reference sequence). DNA for the CDR3: TGTGCCAGTGCTAGCGGTAGCGAGCAGTTCTTC. Its protein product is CASASGSEQFF.

This clone was seen only once. This chain joins TRBV19 and TRBJ2-1; D is perhaps TRBD1 or TRBD2 (7 bases each). Germline values: CDR1 LNHDA, CDR2 SQIVND (reference sequence). This CDR3 is 14 amino acids long. Between the trimmed V and J ends, which lost 10 bases and 7 bases, there was a span of 20 bases. The CDR3 loop reads CAIWGRGRGNEQFF. For the CDR3, the DNA is TGTGCCATATGGGGGAGGGGGCGAGGAAATGAGCAGTTCTTC.

With respect to this clone: The identical CDR3 is also encoded by other nucleotide sequences in the sample. This rearrangement joins TRBV9 to TRBJ1-1; D may be TRBD1 (5 bases). V dropped 4 bases and J dropped 1 base, with 8 bases sitting between them. From germline, CDR1 is SGDLS and CDR2 YYNGEE. This CDR3 is 13 amino acids long. The CDR3 DNA reads as TGTGCCAGCAGCCGGGGCGGGAACACTGAAGCTTTCTTT. Amino acid sequence: CASSRGGNTEAFF.

J is TRBJ1-2 and V is TRBV6-5; 8 bases line up with TRBD1. Per the germline V gene, CDR1 is MNHEY and CDR2 is SVGAGI. J lost 2 bases, V lost 5 bases, and 4 bases had no gene match. The CDR3 is 14 amino acids. CDR3 protein: CASSNQGANYGYTF. The CDR3 DNA reads as TGTGCCAGCAGTAACCAGGGGGCGAACTATGGCTACACCTTC.

This clone has only one observation. The rearrangement uses TRBV28 and TRBJ2-7, with 8 bases aligning to TRBD2. CDR1 and CDR2 from the germline V gene are MDHEN and SYDVKM. With 3 bases clipped from V and 7 bases from J, the junction kept 8 bases outside the gene matches. The CDR3 covers 14 residues. CDR3 sequence: CASSLIAGPGEQYF. The CDR3 region has the DNA TGTGCCAGCAGTTTGATAGCGGGACCGGGGGAGCAGTACTTC.

V usage is TRBV13 and J usage is TRBJ2-7, with D hard to call. The CDR3 has 12 amino acids. Trimming took 5 bases from V and 5 from J, leaving 10 bases between them. CDR1 and CDR2 (germline): PRHDT, FYEKMQ (reference sequence). CDR3 sequence reads: CASSEGMNEQYF. The CDR3 coding sequence is TGTGCCAGCAGCGAAGGAATGAACGAGCAGTACTTC.

With respect to this clone: The sample carries other DNA sequences with the same CDR3. Here the CDR3 DNA reads TGTGCCAGCAGTAGACAGGGTTTGGAGCAGTACTTC. Translating it yields CASSRQGLEQYF. V and J are TRBV6-5 and TRBJ2-7; 7 bases match TRBD1. Trimming removed 5 bases from V and 7 bases from J; junction bases left unmatched: 5. Germline lookup yields CDR1 MNHEY and CDR2 SVGAGI. The CDR3 covers 12 residues.

This chain connects TRBV4-3 to TRBJ2-1; D unresolved. CDR3 length equals 15 residues. Germline CDR1 is LGHNA and CDR2 is YSLEER. V lost 0 bases and J lost 4, with 10 bases in between. DNA for the CDR3: TGCGCCAGCAGCCAAGAGGCCGCTATTTACAATGAGCAGTTCTTC. Translating gives CASSQEAAIYNEQFF.

This sequence joins TRBV5-1 and TRBJ2-7, with 13 bases aligning to TRBD2. The trim removed 5 bases at V and 7 bases at J, leaving 12 bases unmatched. This CDR3 comprises 16 residues. Germline lookup yields CDR1 SGHRS and CDR2 YFSETQ. CDR3 loop: CASSRTGLAGVLEQYF. DNA of the CDR3: TGCGCCAGCAGTCGGACCGGACTAGCGGGAGTATTGGAGCAGTACTTC.

Comments on this clone: The same CDR3 also results from other DNA sequences found in this sample. The V and J genes are TRBV19 and TRBJ2-3; perhaps TRBD2 as D (5 bases). The CDR3 is 13 amino acids. Germline V lookup: CDR1 LNHDA, CDR2 SQIVND (reference sequence). Trimming took off 5 bases at V and 1 base at J, with 7 bases between the two ends. CDR3 sequence reads: CASSWGGTDTQYF. The CDR3 coding sequence is TGTGCCAGTAGTTGGGGAGGCACAGATACGCAGTATTTT.

This clone has only one observation. The chain combines TRBV27 with TRBJ1-1, with TRBD1 matching 8 bases. Per the germline V gene, CDR1 is MNHEY and CDR2 is SMNVEV (reference sequence). J was trimmed by 11 bases and V by 6 bases; bases with no gene match: 11. The CDR3 loop spans 13 amino acids. This CDR3 reads CASSYDRGGLAFF. The CDR3 DNA reads TGTGCCAGCAGCTACGACAGGGGAGGCTTGGCTTTCTTT.

This sequence joins TRBV4-1 and TRBJ2-1; 10 bases map to TRBD2. The ends lost 0 bases at V and 7 bases at J; junction bases unmatched: 9. The CDR3 is 17 amino acids. CDR1 and CDR2 from the germline V gene are MGHRA and YSYEKL. This chain's CDR3 is CASSQDSQREGRNEQFF. In DNA, the CDR3 is TGCGCCAGCAGCCAAGATAGCCAGCGGGAGGGCCGGAATGAGCAGTTCTTC.

The J gene is TRBJ1-2, the V gene TRBV10-2; no clear D. Germline lookup yields CDR1 WSHSY and CDR2 SAAADI. V dropped 0 bases and J dropped 4 bases, with 12 bases sitting between them. This CDR3 contains 15 residues. The CDR3 nucleotides read TGCGCCAGCAGTGAGTCGACCACGGGTACCTATGGCTACACCTTC. Its translation is CASSESTTGTYGYTF.

The rearrangement links TRBV7-8 to TRBJ2-7; no reliable D call. Germline V lookup: CDR1 SGHVS, CDR2 FQNEAQ. Trimming cost V 1 base and J 4 bases, with 14 bases left between them. This CDR3 is built from 15 residues. CDR3 DNA sequence: TGTGCCAGCAGCTTAGTGGACCGACGGGTATACGAGCAGTACTTC. As protein: CASSLVDRRVYEQYF. The full variable domain, in which reference TRBV7-8 and TRBJ2-7 provide the parts outside the CDR3, is GAGVSQSPRYKVAKRGQDVALRCDPISGHVSLFWYQQALGQGPEFLTYFQNEAQLDKSGLPSDRFFAERPEGSVSTLKIQRTQQEDSAVYLCASSLVDRRVYEQYFGPGTRLTVT.

The CDR3: CASSFSDEGEGYTF. The CDR3 DNA reads as TGTGCCAGCAGTTTCTCGGACGAGGGAGAGGGCTACACCTTC. The chain has TRBV28 and TRBJ1-2; D unclear. V lost 3 bases and J 8 bases, leaving 16 bases between the germline ends. Germline CDR1 and CDR2: MDHEN and SYDVKM. The CDR3 runs 14 residues.

The chain combines TRBV7-6 with TRBJ2-7; D is unresolved. The CDR3 is 14 residues long. Germline CDR1 is SGHVS and CDR2 is FNYEAQ. The germline V and J ends were trimmed by 5 bases and 3 bases, with 14 bases remaining between them. DNA of the CDR3: TGTGCCAGCAGCCGCAGCCCAGAGAGCTACGAGCAGTACTTC. Translated, it gives CASSRSPESYEQYF. The full variable domain, completed using reference TRBV7-6 and TRBJ2-7, is GAGVSQSPRYKVTKRGQDVALRCDPISGHVSLYWYRQALGQGPEFLTYFNYEAQQDKSGLPNDRFSAERPEGSISTLTIQRTEQRDSAMYRCASSRSPESYEQYFGPGTRLTVT.

This chain connects TRBV6-5 to TRBJ2-1; D assignment may be TRBD1 or TRBD2 (5 bases each). The CDR3 loop spans 15 amino acids. The V gene lost 11 bases and the J gene lost 0 bases, with 17 bases spanning the gap. Germline V CDR1 and CDR2: MNHEY, SVGAGI. The CDR3 bases are TGTGCCTGCAAACCGGGACCGAGCTCCTACAATGAGCAGTTCTTC. It encodes CACKPGPSSYNEQFF.

In this sample, this clone turned up once. The chain carries TRBV28 and TRBJ1-2; no clear D. Germline V gene sequence: CDR1 MDHEN, CDR2 SYDVKM. The CDR3 contains 14 residues. The germline V and J ends were trimmed by 6 bases and 7 bases, with 18 bases remaining between them. This CDR3 is CASSDPGRAGGYTF. In DNA form, the CDR3 reads TGTGCCAGCAGCGATCCTGGGAGGGCGGGTGGCTACACCTTC.

This rearrangement joins TRBV6-1 to TRBJ2-7; 8 bases match TRBD1. With V trimmed by 1 base and J by 0 bases, 8 bases remained unmatched. The CDR3 is made up of 17 amino acids. From germline, CDR1 is MNHNS and CDR2 SASEGT. The CDR3 loop reads CASSEDGDRGVSYEQYF. The CDR3 nucleotides are TGTGCCAGCAGTGAAGATGGCGACAGGGGCGTCTCCTACGAGCAGTACTTC.

The J gene is TRBJ2-2, the V gene TRBV27; D is perhaps TRBD1 (6 bases). The CDR3 spans 15 residues. The V gene lost 6 bases and the J gene lost 0 bases, with 11 bases spanning the gap. The germline gives CDR1 MNHEY, CDR2 SMNVEV (reference sequence). The CDR3, as DNA: TGTGCCAGCAGCCTGGGGGCGGCGAACACCGGGGAGCTGTTTTTT. Residues: CASSLGAANTGELFF.

This chain connects TRBV9 to TRBJ1-2; D not certain. Trimming took 0 bases from V and 8 from J, leaving 8 bases between them. This CDR3 is 12 amino acids long. Germline V gene data show CDR1 as SGDLS and CDR2 as YYNGEE. Here the CDR3 reads CASSVVGRGYTF. The DNA of the CDR3 is TGTGCCAGCAGCGTAGTGGGCCGGGGCTACACCTTC.

For this clone: This specimen includes other DNA sequences encoding the same CDR3. V usage is TRBV30 and J usage is TRBJ2-2; possible D gene TRBD1, 6 bases. The CDR3 sequence is 14 residues long. Germline V CDR1 and CDR2: GTSNPN, SVGIG (reference sequence). V was cut by 0 bases and J by 2 bases, with 7 bases left in between. The CDR3 coding sequence is TGTGCCTGGAGTGTGGGGGCTAACACCGGGGAGCTGTTTTTT. It translates to CAWSVGANTGELFF.

The chain links TRBV9 to TRBJ1-1, with 12 bases matching TRBD1. V shed 0 bases and J 0 bases; nucleotides not matched to a gene: 12. Germline-derived CDR1 and CDR2 are SGDLS and YYNGEE. This CDR3 is built from 20 residues. CDR3 DNA sequence: TGTGCCAGCAGCGTAGCCCGGGGGACAGGGGGCACAGTCATGAACACTGAAGCTTTCTTT. Translated: CASSVARGTGGTVMNTEAFF.